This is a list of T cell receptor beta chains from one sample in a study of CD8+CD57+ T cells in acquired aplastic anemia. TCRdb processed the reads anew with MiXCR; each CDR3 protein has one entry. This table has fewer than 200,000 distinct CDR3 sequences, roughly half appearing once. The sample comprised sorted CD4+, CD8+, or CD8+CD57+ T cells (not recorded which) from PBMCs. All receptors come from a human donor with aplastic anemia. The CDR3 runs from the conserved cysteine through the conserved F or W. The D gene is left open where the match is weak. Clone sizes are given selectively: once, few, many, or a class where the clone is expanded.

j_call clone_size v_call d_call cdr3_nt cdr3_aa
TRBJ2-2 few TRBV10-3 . TGTGCCGGGGGCGTTGGGGGGCCCGGTACCGGGGAGCTGTTTTTT CAGGVGGPGTGELFF
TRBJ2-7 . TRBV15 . TGTGCCACCGGCAGAGTTGGCGTCTACTACGAGCAGTACTTC CATGRVGVYYEQYF
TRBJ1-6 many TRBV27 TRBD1 TGTGCCAGCAGTGCCGGGACAGGGACCTCACCCCTCCACTTT CASSAGTGTSPLHF
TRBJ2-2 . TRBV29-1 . TGCAGCGCAACCTCGGGGTCCGGGGAGCTGTTTTTT CSATSGSGELFF
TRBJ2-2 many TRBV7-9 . TGTGCCAGCAGCTCCCCCTTGGGGCAGTCCCAAAACACCGGGGAGCTGTTTTTT CASSSPLGQSQNTGELFF
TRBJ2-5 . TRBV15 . TGTGCCACCAGCAGCTTTTCCGGGGAGACCCAGTACTTC CATSSFSGETQYF
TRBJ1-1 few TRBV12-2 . TGTGCAAGTCGCTTAGGGATTTGGGGGACTGAAGCTTTCTTT CASRLGIWGTEAFF
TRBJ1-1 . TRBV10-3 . TGTGCCGTACAAAGGGAAGTTGGCACTGAAGCTTTCTTT CAVQREVGTEAFF
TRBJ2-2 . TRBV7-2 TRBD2 TGTGCCAGCAGCCAGAGCGGGAGGAACACCGGGGAGCTGTTTTTT CASSQSGRNTGELFF
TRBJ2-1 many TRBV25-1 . TGTGCCAGCCGCCCAAGGAACAATGAGCAGTTCTTC CASRPRNNEQFF